This T cell receptor (beta chain) was retrieved from a study of T-cell reconstitution after alpha-beta-depleted transplantation in children. Using unique molecular identifiers, the investigators prepared the TCRbeta library. TCRdb re-analysed the PCR reads in MiXCR, keeping a single row per CDR3 protein. The table shows 25,000 to 30,000 distinct CDR3 sequences, with about 6.3% occurring only once. Overall study findings and caveats: Alpha-beta T cells about two months after transplant reportedly derived from several hundred expanded graft clones.

CDR3 length: 18 residues. V dropped 7 bases and J dropped 0; count of bases not matched to a gene: 13. This clonotype was found many times. The antigen is unknown. The source of this sequence is a male patient younger than 18 who had a stem cell transplant for acute myeloid leukemia, so the T cells may come from the graft donor. This chain links TRBV12-3 or TRBV12-4 with TRBJ2-3, with 10 bases lining up with TRBD2. The specimen was PBMCs, mostly from graft donor cells, collected 180 days after TCRalphabeta/CD19-depleted stem cell transplant. CDR3 sequence reads: CASTPGVSGRLSTDTQYF. The CDR3 DNA reads TGTGCCAGCACCCCCGGAGTTAGCGGGAGGTTGAGCACAGATACGCAGTATTTT.